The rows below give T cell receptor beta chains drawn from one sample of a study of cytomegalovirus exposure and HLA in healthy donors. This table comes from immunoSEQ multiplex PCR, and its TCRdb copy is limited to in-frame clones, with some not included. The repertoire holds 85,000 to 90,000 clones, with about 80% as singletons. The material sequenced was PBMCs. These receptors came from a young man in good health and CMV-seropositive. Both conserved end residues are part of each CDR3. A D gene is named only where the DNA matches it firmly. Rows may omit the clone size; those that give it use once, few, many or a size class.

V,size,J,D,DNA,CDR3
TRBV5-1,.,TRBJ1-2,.,TGCGCCAGCAGCTTGGAGGCAGGATATGGCTACACCTTC,CASSLEAGYGYTF
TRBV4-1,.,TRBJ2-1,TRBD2,TGCGCCAGCAGCCACCTTATGACTAGCGCAGGTGACAATGAGCAGTTCTTC,CASSHLMTSAGDNEQFF
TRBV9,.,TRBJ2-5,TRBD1,TGTGCCAGCAGCTCAGGGGGCGGTTCAGGTCGGAAGACCCAGTACTTC,CASSSGGGSGRKTQYF
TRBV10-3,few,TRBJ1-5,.,TGTGCCATCAGTGAGATCGGGGGACAGCCCCAGCATTTT,CAISEIGGQPQHF
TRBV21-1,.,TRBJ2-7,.,TGTGCCAGCAGCAAAAACAGCTCCTACGAGCAGTACTTC,CASSKNSSYEQYF
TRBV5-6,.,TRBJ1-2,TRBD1,TGTGCCAGCAGCTACCGGGACAGGATTAACTATGGCTACACCTTC,CASSYRDRINYGYTF
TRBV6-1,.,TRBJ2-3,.,TGTGCCAGCAGTGGGGCAGTTTTAGATACGCAGTATTTT,CASSGAVLDTQYF
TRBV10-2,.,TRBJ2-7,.,TGCGCCAGCAGTGAGTCCAGTCCCTACGAGCAGTACTTC,CASSESSPYEQYF
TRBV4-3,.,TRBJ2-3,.,TGCGCCAGCAGCTTACGGACAGGGAGGGGCACAGATACGCAGTATTTT,CASSLRTGRGTDTQYF
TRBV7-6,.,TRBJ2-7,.,TGTGCCAGCAGCTGGCAAAGGGGCTCCTACGAGCAGTACTTC,CASSWQRGSYEQYF
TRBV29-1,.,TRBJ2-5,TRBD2,TGCAGCGCTAGCGGGGGGGCCTCCGAGACCCAGTACTTC,CSASGGASETQYF
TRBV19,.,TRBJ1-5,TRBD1,TGTGCCAGTAGTATGGGACAGTCACAGCCCCAGCATTTT,CASSMGQSQPQHF
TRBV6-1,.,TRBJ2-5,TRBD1,TGTGCCAGCAGTGAAGGACAGGGGGCTGAGACCCAGTACTTC,CASSEGQGAETQYF
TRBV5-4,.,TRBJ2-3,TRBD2,TGTGCCAGCAGTAAACCCCCGGGACTAGGGAGGACAGATACGCAGTATTTT,CASSKPPGLGRTDTQYF
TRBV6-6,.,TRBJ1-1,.,TGTGCCAGCAGTTACGGTGGGACACTCGTTACTGAAGCTTTCTTT,CASSYGGTLVTEAFF
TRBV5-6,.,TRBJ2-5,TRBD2,TGTGCCAGCAGCTTGTGGGGGGGTAGCCCCCCCCAAGAGACCCAGTACTTC,CASSLWGGSPPQETQYF
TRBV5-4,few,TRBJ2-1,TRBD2,TGTGCCAGCAGCTTTTTGGGAGGGGAGCAGTTCTTC,CASSFLGGEQFF
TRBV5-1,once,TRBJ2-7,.,TGCGCCAGCAGCTTAAGGGGGGGCTCCAACGAGCAGTACTTC,CASSLRGGSNEQYF
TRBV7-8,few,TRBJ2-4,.,TGTGCCAGCAGCTTAATCCGGCGCCGGGAAGGGGCCAAAAACATTCAGTACTTC,CASSLIRRREGAKNIQYF
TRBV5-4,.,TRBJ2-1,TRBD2,TGTGCCAGCAGCCAGGGACTAGCGGGGTGGGGTGAGCAGTTCTTC,CASSQGLAGWGEQFF
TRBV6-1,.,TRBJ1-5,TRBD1,TGTGCCAGCAGGGAAACAGGGGCTGCTCAGCCCCAGCATTTT,CASRETGAAQPQHF
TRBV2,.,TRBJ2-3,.,TGTGCCAGCACCCCGTCTAGCACAGATACGCAGTATTTT,CASTPSSTDTQYF
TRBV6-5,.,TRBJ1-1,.,TGTGCCAGCAGTTACGACGCCACACCGGGTCAAGCTTTCTTT,CASSYDATPGQAFF
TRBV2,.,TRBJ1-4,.,TGTGCCAGCCTTAGGACAGTATCAACTAATGAAAAACTGTTTTTT,CASLRTVSTNEKLFF
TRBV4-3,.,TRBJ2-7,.,TGCGCCAGCAGCCAAGAGGCAGGGTCCCCCTACGAGCAGTACTTC,CASSQEAGSPYEQYF
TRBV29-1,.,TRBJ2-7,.,TGCAGCGTTTTTTTCAAGCAGAAGGCGGCATACGAGCAGTACTTC,CSVFFKQKAAYEQYF
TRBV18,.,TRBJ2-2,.,TGTGCCAGCTCACCTTTTTCTGACACCGGGGAGCTGTTTTTT,CASSPFSDTGELFF
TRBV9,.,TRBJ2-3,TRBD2,TGTGCCAGCAGCGTTTTCGGGGGGGGGACAGATACGCAGTATTTT,CASSVFGGGTDTQYF
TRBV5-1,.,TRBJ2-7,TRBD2,TGCGCCAGCAGCTGGGAGACTAGCGGGGGCATCCAGTACTTC,CASSWETSGGIQYF
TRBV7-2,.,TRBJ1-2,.,TGTGCCAGCAGCTTAGGCCCGGACAGCAACTATGGCTACACCTTC,CASSLGPDSNYGYTF
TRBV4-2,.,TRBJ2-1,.,TGTGCCAGCAGCCAAGTCGGGGGAGGTGAATACAATGAGCAGTTCTTC,CASSQVGGGEYNEQFF
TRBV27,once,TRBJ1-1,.,TGTGCCAGCAGTCCTGACAGGACGACTGAAGCTTTCTTT,CASSPDRTTEAFF
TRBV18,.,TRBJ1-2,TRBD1,TGTGCCAGCTCACCAACGGGACAGCCCAACTATGGCTACACCTTC,CASSPTGQPNYGYTF
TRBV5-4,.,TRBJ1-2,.,TGTGCCAGCAGCTTGAACAGAAACTATGGCTACACCTTC,CASSLNRNYGYTF
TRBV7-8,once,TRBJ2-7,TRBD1,TGTGCCAGCAGCTTACAGGGGGACGTCGGCTCCTACGAGCAGTACTTC,CASSLQGDVGSYEQYF
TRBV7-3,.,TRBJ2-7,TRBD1,TGTGCCAGCAGCTTAACGCCCACAGGGGCTGAGCAGTACTTC,CASSLTPTGAEQYF
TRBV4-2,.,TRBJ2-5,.,TGTGCCAGCAGCCAAGGGACATTAGGGGGGGGCGAGACCCAGTACTTC,CASSQGTLGGGETQYF